This T cell receptor (beta chain) stems from a study of T-cell memory formation after mild COVID-19. Study-wide findings and caveats: Whether day 37 second-wave clones are SARS-CoV-2-specific was not confirmed.

Trimming took 2 bases from V and 8 from J, leaving 15 bases between them. CDR1 and CDR2 (germline): GTSNPN, SVGIG (reference sequence). This CDR3 is built from 14 residues. This clonotype has only a few counts. The antigen is undetermined. Using its own MiXCR run on the 5' RACE reads, TCRdb lists one record per CDR3 protein. The sample has fewer than 200,000 distinct CDR3 sequences; 10% to 15% are singletons. The TCR originated in a man in his late teens or twenties who had mild COVID-19 (a few samples of this study predate the infection). Cell type and time point are not known. V gene TRBV30 combines with J gene TRBJ1-4; tentative D call: TRBD1 (6 bases). What was sequenced was PBMCs or a T cell subset sorted from them (not recorded which). The CDR3 sequence: CAWSMEGEREKLFF. Here the CDR3 DNA reads TGTGCCTGGAGTATGGAGGGGGAGAGGGAAAAACTGTTTTTT.